Reported below is one T cell receptor (beta chain). Its antigen is still unknown. These data originate in a study of T cell responses to AZD1222 COVID-19 vaccine. General study points: Spike was spanned by vaccine-associated CD4 TCRs, with dominance at 160-218 and 743-854. Just six people given AZD1222 tested seropositive at baseline.

The CDR3 has 14 residues. V was trimmed by 2 bases and J by 9 bases, leaving 14 bases between them. CDR1 and CDR2 (germline): SGHTA, FQGNSA. Libraries were prepared by immunoSEQ multiplex PCR; TCRdb keeps only in-frame clonotypes and omits some of them. The sample holds over 120,000 clones, about 92% seen once. The origin of this receptor is an adult who received the AZD1222 COVID-19 vaccine. Sample: peripheral blood, taken 28 days after the second AZD1222 dose. V is TRBV7-2 and J is TRBJ1-5, with no clear D. The CDR3 region is CASSLLGLVRPQHF. CDR3 DNA sequence: TGTGCCAGCAGCTTACTGGGGTTGGTTCGGCCCCAGCATTTT.